The 25 T cell receptor beta chains below were found in one sample sequenced in a study of OX40 agonist ivuxolimab in advanced cancers. Assay: immunoSEQ multiplex PCR; the TCRdb copy retains only in-frame clones and omits some. The sample has approximately 72,000 clones; roughly 88% are singletons. The material sequenced was CD4+ or CD8+ T cells sorted from blood, taken in a trial of the OX40 agonist ivuxolimab. The receptors were sampled from an adult with an advanced solid tumor such as melanoma, head and neck, liver or kidney cancer.

The gene calls are TRBV7-2 and TRBJ2-1, with 7 bases matching TRBD1. This CDR3 has 14 residues. Germline V gives CDR1 SGHTA, CDR2 FQGNSA. J gave up 5 bases and V 5 bases, and 6 bases lay outside the gene matches. CDR3 coding DNA: TGTGCCAGCAGCGCCGCGACAGGGAACAATGAGCAGTTCTTC. Translated: CASSAATGNNEQFF.

The chain joins TRBV28 to TRBJ2-5; D remains unclear. CDR1 MDHEN and CDR2 SYDVKM come from the germline V gene. V was shortened by 3 bases and J by 5 bases, with 7 bases between the two germline ends. This CDR3 contains 12 residues. Here the CDR3 reads CASSFGRETQYF. CDR3 DNA: TGTGCCAGCAGTTTTGGACGGGAGACCCAGTACTTC.

This chain uses TRBV9 with TRBJ2-1; possibly TRBD2 for D (6 bases). V dropped 1 base and J dropped 5 bases, with 7 bases sitting between them. The CDR3 consists of 13 residues. CDR1 and CDR2 from the germline V gene are SGDLS and YYNGEE. The DNA for the CDR3 is TGTGCCAGCAGCGTAACGGGAGACAATGAGCAGTTCTTC. Amino acids: CASSVTGDNEQFF.

The chain is built from TRBV7-3 and TRBJ2-5, with 9 bases matching TRBD2. V lost 4 bases and J lost 5; bases outside the gene matches: 5. The CDR3 runs 14 residues. Germline V gene lookup returns CDR1 SGHTA and CDR2 FQGTGA. The CDR3 coding sequence is TGTGCCAGCAGCTCAGCGGGGGGCAGGGAGACCCAGTACTTC. This sequence encodes CASSSAGGRETQYF.

CDR3: CASSPSLGRAYEQYF. The CDR3, as DNA: TGCGCCAGCAGCCCGTCTTTAGGACGGGCCTACGAGCAGTACTTC. The rearrangement joins TRBV5-1 to TRBJ2-7; D ambiguous. V was clipped by 4 bases and J by 2 bases, with 16 bases between them. The CDR3 has 15 amino acids. In germline, CDR1 is SGHRS, CDR2 YFSETQ.

CDR3 protein: CAWSHRGSSTEAFF. CDR3 nucleotides: TGTGCCTGGAGTCACAGGGGTTCTAGCACTGAAGCTTTCTTT. The chain links TRBV30 to TRBJ1-1; 7 positions agree with TRBD1. Germline V gives CDR1 GTSNPN, CDR2 SVGIG (reference sequence). V lost 2 bases to trimming and J lost 4 bases; unmatched junction nucleotides: 7. This CDR3 spans 14 amino acids.

The chain recombines TRBV7-2 with TRBJ2-4; 9 bases map to TRBD1. Germline V gene sequence: CDR1 SGHTA, CDR2 FQGNSA. V was clipped by 4 bases and J by 4 bases; unmatched bases: 8. This CDR3 comprises 16 residues. In DNA, the CDR3 is TGTGCCAGCAGCTCGACCGGGACAGGGAAAAAAAACATTCAGTACTTC. Encoded protein: CASSSTGTGKKNIQYF.

As regards this clone: The junction and the germline gene differ at one end; a read error may be behind it. J is TRBJ2-1 and V is TRBV5-1, with TRBD2 matching 15 bases. This CDR3 is 15 amino acids long. Per the germline V gene, CDR1 is SGHRS and CDR2 is YFSETQ. The CDR3 coding sequence is TGCGCCAGCAGTTTGGGACTAGCGGGAGGCGGGCAGCAGTTCTTC. It codes for CASSLGLAGGGQQFF. Drawing the rest from reference TRBV5-1 and TRBJ2-1, the complete variable domain is KAGVTQTPRYLIKTRGQQVTLSCSPISGHRSVSWYQQTPGQGLQFLFEYFSETQRNKGNFPGRFSGRQFSNSRSEMNVSTLELGDSALYLCASSLGLAGGGQQFFGPGTRLTVL.

This sequence joins TRBV9 and TRBJ1-3; D might be TRBD1 (6 bases). Germline loops: CDR1 SGDLS, CDR2 YYNGEE. CDR3 length equals 16 residues. Deletions cut 0 bases from V and 0 bases from J, with 10 bases between. The CDR3 DNA reads as TGTGCCAGCAGCGTAGCTCAAGGGGGCTCTGGAAACACCATATATTTT. Amino acid sequence: CASSVAQGGSGNTIYF.

The chain combines TRBV29-1 with TRBJ1-2, with 9 positions matching TRBD1. This CDR3 contains 14 residues. V was pared by 3 bases and J by 3 bases, with 5 bases of the junction left unmatched. Germline V gene data show CDR1 as SQVTM and CDR2 as ANQGSEA. The CDR3 loop reads CSVDPTGGDYGYTF. DNA of the CDR3: TGCAGCGTTGACCCTACAGGGGGCGACTATGGCTACACCTTC.

The table lists this clone with a few counts. The chain joins TRBV29-1 to TRBJ2-3, with D hard to call. Germline loops: CDR1 SQVTM, CDR2 ANQGSEA. The length of the CDR3 is 16 residues. The V end was cut by 4 bases, the J end by 0 bases, with 17 bases between. CDR3 coding DNA: TGCAGCGTTGGGAGCCGAAGGTCAACTAGCACAGATACGCAGTATTTT. Its translation is CSVGSRRSTSTDTQYF.

The chain recombines TRBV2 with TRBJ2-1, with 8 bases matching TRBD1. The CDR3 runs 11 residues. The V gene end was trimmed by 5 bases and the J gene end by 13 bases; junction bases not matched to a gene: 4. Looked up from germline, CDR1 is SNHLY and CDR2 is FYNNEI. This chain's CDR3 is CASSPTGGQFF. In nucleotides, the CDR3 is TGTGCCAGCAGTCCCACAGGGGGTCAGTTCTTC.

The chain carries TRBV19 and TRBJ1-4; no reliable D call. V gave up 6 bases and J gave up 0 bases, with 5 bases separating them. The germline V gene has CDR1 LNHDA and CDR2 SQIVND (reference sequence). This CDR3 is 13 amino acids long. The CDR3 sequence is CASRDATNEKLFF. The CDR3 DNA is TGTGCCAGTAGGGATGCAACTAATGAAAAACTGTTTTTT.

This chain connects TRBV19 to TRBJ1-4; TRBD1 is a possible D gene (5 bases). Germline loops: CDR1 LNHDA, CDR2 SQIVND (reference sequence). This CDR3 contains 15 residues. Trimming cost V 8 bases and J 4 bases, with 17 bases left between them. CDR3 in amino acids: CASSNLGTVNEKLFF. CDR3 nucleotides: TGTGCCAGTTCAAACCTGGGGACGGTTAATGAAAAACTGTTTTTT.

This clone came up a few times. The genes are TRBV6-5 and TRBJ1-4; TRBD1 aligns across 8 bases. J was trimmed by 8 bases and V by 0 bases; bases with no gene match: 5. The CDR3 covers 15 residues. Germline V lookup: CDR1 MNHEY, CDR2 SVGAGI. DNA of the CDR3: TGTGCCAGCAGTTACTCGACCAGGGGGCGCGAAAAACTGTTTTTT. As protein: CASSYSTRGREKLFF.

The rearrangement joins TRBV5-1 to TRBJ2-1; TRBD1 aligns across 9 bases. Unmatched junction bases numbered 1, after V lost 0 bases and J lost 0 bases. The CDR3 is 16 residues long. Germline CDR1 is SGHRS and CDR2 is YFSETQ. The CDR3 DNA reads as TGCGCCAGCAGCTTGGAGGGACAGGGCTCCTACAATGAGCAGTTCTTC. Translated, it gives CASSLEGQGSYNEQFF. Supplemented by reference TRBV5-1 and TRBJ2-1, the full variable domain reads KAGVTQTPRYLIKTRGQQVTLSCSPISGHRSVSWYQQTPGQGLQFLFEYFSETQRNKGNFPGRFSGRQFSNSRSEMNVSTLELGDSALYLCASSLEGQGSYNEQFFGPGTRLTVL.

Here the CDR3 DNA reads TGTGCCAGCTCACCACCCGATGTCCGAGTCCAGGGGCCCTCCTACGAGCAGTACTTC. Translating gives CASSPPDVRVQGPSYEQYF. This sequence joins TRBV18 and TRBJ2-7; a possible D gene is TRBD1 (6 bases). V lost 0 bases to trimming and J lost 0 bases, with 21 bases between them. The CDR3 contains 19 residues. Germline-derived CDR1 and CDR2 are KGHSH and LQKENI.

This clone came up once. V gene TRBV5-6 combines with J gene TRBJ2-3; 12 bases align to TRBD2. Germline CDR1 SGHDT, CDR2 YYEEEE. Unmatched junction bases numbered 8, after V lost 4 bases and J lost 2 bases. The CDR3 has 17 amino acids. The CDR3 is CASSPRTSGVFTDTQYF. The DNA of the CDR3 is TGTGCCAGCAGCCCCCGGACTAGCGGGGTTTTCACAGATACGCAGTATTTT.

This rearrangement joins TRBV7-8 to TRBJ2-5; 10 bases align to TRBD2. Per germline, CDR1 SGHVS and CDR2 FQNEAQ. Trimming removed 1 base from V and 13 bases from J; junction bases left unmatched: 12. The CDR3 is made up of 15 amino acids. Written as DNA, the CDR3 is TGTGCCAGCAGCTTAGTGAGCGGGGGGGCCTTATCCCCGTACTTC. Amino acid sequence: CASSLVSGGALSPYF.

This clone appeared once. The chain employs TRBV30 and TRBJ2-1; D may match TRBD1 or TRBD2 (5 bases each). CDR1 and CDR2 from the germline V gene are GTSNPN and SVGIG (reference sequence). V was pared by 3 bases and J by 6 bases, with 9 bases between. This CDR3 has 12 amino acids. The CDR3 reads CAWRFGGNEQFF. In nucleotides, the CDR3 is TGTGCCTGGAGGTTTGGGGGCAATGAGCAGTTCTTC.

The DNA for the CDR3 is TGTGCCAGTAATGACTGGTACGAGCAGTACTTC. Its protein product is CASNDWYEQYF. The gene calls are TRBV28 and TRBJ2-7, with D uncertain. The germline V and J ends were trimmed by 9 bases and 4 bases, with 10 bases remaining between them. Germline V gene sequence: CDR1 MDHEN, CDR2 SYDVKM. The CDR3 covers 11 residues.

The chain has TRBV28 and TRBJ1-2, with 9 bases that match TRBD1. The CDR3 loop spans 14 amino acids. With V trimmed by 3 bases and J by 8 bases, 7 bases remained unmatched. The germline V gene encodes CDR1 MDHEN and CDR2 SYDVKM. CDR3 sequence (DNA): TGTGCCAGCAGTTTCGCGGACAGGGGACGGGGCTACACCTTC. This codes for CASSFADRGRGYTF.

V is TRBV7-2 and J is TRBJ2-3; weak D call: TRBD1 (5 bases). Trimming removed 5 bases at V and 4 bases at J, with 16 bases between. The CDR3 runs 15 residues. Germline-derived CDR1 and CDR2 are SGHTA and FQGNSA. The CDR3 bases are TGTGCCAGCAGCCAGGGCTGGGGCTCTGCAGATACGCAGTATTTT. Translating it yields CASSQGWGSADTQYF.

This sequence joins TRBV29-1 and TRBJ1-1; 8 bases match TRBD1. This CDR3 is 13 amino acids long. With V trimmed by 7 bases and J by 3 bases, 7 bases remained unmatched. In germline, CDR1 is SQVTM, CDR2 ANQGSEA. In nucleotides, the CDR3 is TGCAGCGCAAATGGACAGGGTGACACTGAAGCTTTCTTT. It codes for CSANGQGDTEAFF.

The rearrangement joins TRBV6-1 to TRBJ2-1, with TRBD1 matching over 11 bases. CDR1 and CDR2 (germline): MNHNS, SASEGT. This CDR3 spans 15 amino acids. V gave up 7 bases and J gave up 7 bases; unmatched junction bases: 9. The CDR3: CASTSGQGARNEQFF. The CDR3, as DNA: TGTGCCAGCACCTCAGGACAGGGGGCTCGGAATGAGCAGTTCTTC.